These 18 T cell receptor beta chains were all obtained from the same sample, sequenced in a study of OX40 agonist ivuxolimab in advanced cancers. Only in-frame clones appear in the TCRdb table, and some are missing; sequencing was by immunoSEQ multiplex PCR. The sample holds about 81,000 clones, more than 85% seen once. The sample was CD4+ or CD8+ T cells sorted from blood, taken in a trial of the OX40 agonist ivuxolimab. The source of these receptors is an adult with an advanced solid tumor such as melanoma, head and neck, liver or kidney cancer.

The rearrangement links TRBV7-2 to TRBJ2-3; TRBD2 aligns across 8 bases. This CDR3 region has 15 residues. Germline trimming cut 5 bases from V and 4 bases from J; bases unmatched to any gene: 8. Germline CDR1 and CDR2: SGHTA and FQGNSA. CDR3 region: CASSVLAGLPDTQYF. CDR3 nucleotide sequence: TGTGCCAGCAGCGTCCTAGCGGGTCTCCCAGATACGCAGTATTTT.

The J gene is TRBJ2-7, the V gene TRBV5-1; perhaps D is TRBD1 or TRBD2 (5 bases each). Looked up from germline, CDR1 is SGHRS and CDR2 is YFSETQ. With 2 bases removed from V and 3 bases from J, the gap between germline ends came to 24 bases. The CDR3 is made up of 18 amino acids. CDR3 region: CASSFGQLRGLEVYEQYF. The CDR3 region has the DNA TGCGCCAGCAGCTTCGGACAATTACGTGGGTTGGAGGTCTACGAGCAGTACTTC.

The gene calls are TRBV5-1 and TRBJ2-3; the D gene is possibly TRBD1 (5 bases). V gave up 1 base and J gave up 0 bases, with 9 bases separating them. The CDR3 has 15 residues. Germline assignment: CDR1 SGHRS and CDR2 YFSETQ. The CDR3 DNA is TGCGCCAGCAGCTTGATTGGACAAAGCACAGATACGCAGTATTTT. It encodes CASSLIGQSTDTQYF.

The gene calls are TRBV2 and TRBJ2-2; 13 bases are a match to TRBD2. The CDR3 is made up of 16 amino acids. V dropped 6 bases and J dropped 3; count of bases not matched to a gene: 4. Germline CDR1 is SNHLY and CDR2 is FYNNEI. As DNA, the CDR3 is TGTGCCAGCAGGACTAGCGGGGGGCGGTACACCGGGGAGCTGTTTTTT. The encoded protein is CASRTSGGRYTGELFF.

The chain employs TRBV28 and TRBJ2-1, with 9 bases identical to TRBD2. J lost 2 bases, V lost 2 bases, and 7 bases had no gene match. The CDR3 sequence is 17 residues long. Germline CDR1 is MDHEN and CDR2 is SYDVKM. The CDR3 DNA reads as TGTGCCAGCAGTTTAGAACGACTAGCGGATACCTACAATGAGCAGTTCTTC. Its translation: CASSLERLADTYNEQFF.

This clone was observed a few times. The chain employs TRBV9 and TRBJ1-1; D gene unclear. CDR1 and CDR2 (germline): SGDLS, YYNGEE. V dropped 2 bases and J dropped 7 bases, with 12 bases sitting between them. The CDR3 length is 13 residues. The CDR3 sequence is CASSVDGIDEAFF. The CDR3 region has the DNA TGTGCCAGCAGCGTTGATGGGATTGATGAAGCTTTCTTT.

V gene TRBV7-6 combines with J gene TRBJ1-6; D might be TRBD1 (5 bases). The germline gives CDR1 SGHVS, CDR2 FNYEAQ. Trimming pared 0 bases from V and 0 bases from J, leaving 12 bases between. The CDR3 sequence is 18 residues long. The CDR3 region is CASSLASLDSSYNSPLHF. The DNA of the CDR3 is TGTGCCAGCAGCTTAGCATCCCTCGACAGCTCCTATAATTCACCCCTCCACTTT.

In DNA form, the CDR3 reads TGCGCCAGCAGCCAAGACGGGGGATCCGCCTACGAGCAGTACTTC. Translated: CASSQDGGSAYEQYF. The V and J genes are TRBV4-3 and TRBJ2-7; weak D call: TRBD2 (6 bases). Trimming removed 0 bases from V and 2 bases from J, with 11 bases in between. Germline CDR1 and CDR2: LGHNA and YSLEER. This CDR3 comprises 15 residues.

This clone has a single count. The chain links TRBV5-1 to TRBJ1-1, with D maybe TRBD1 (6 bases). The CDR3 has 13 residues. The V and J ends lost 4 bases and 1 base respectively, with 8 bases between them. Germline assignment: CDR1 SGHRS and CDR2 YFSETQ. The CDR3 region is CASSVTGNTEAFF. DNA for the CDR3: TGCGCCAGCAGCGTGACAGGGAACACTGAAGCTTTCTTT.

The rearrangement links TRBV4-3 to TRBJ2-3; TRBD1 agrees at 11 bases. Germline V gene sequence: CDR1 LGHNA, CDR2 YSLEER. The CDR3 extends over 16 amino acids. The junction had 8 bases not matched to a gene; V was cut back by 5 bases and J by 4 bases. Written as DNA, the CDR3 is TGCGCCAGCAGCGAAGGGACAGGGGGTCTCTCAGATACGCAGTATTTT. Its translation is CASSEGTGGLSDTQYF.

The CDR3 bases are TGCGCCAGCAGCTGGGGTGGGACAGGGAGCTACGAGCAGTACTTC. Translated: CASSWGGTGSYEQYF. This sequence joins TRBV5-1 and TRBJ2-7; 9 nucleotides match TRBD1. Germline values: CDR1 SGHRS, CDR2 YFSETQ. Trimming cost V 3 bases and J 3 bases; bases outside gene matches: 7. CDR3 length: 15 residues.

The chain is built from TRBV6-4 and TRBJ1-5, with 7 bases that match TRBD1. The V gene end was trimmed by 4 bases and the J gene end by 0 bases; junction bases not matched to a gene: 0. The germline V gene encodes CDR1 MRHNA and CDR2 SNTAGT. This CDR3 has 14 residues. CDR3 amino acids: CASSGDSSNQPQHF. In DNA, the CDR3 is TGTGCCAGCAGTGGGGACAGTAGCAATCAGCCCCAGCATTTT.

The chain couples TRBV4-1 to TRBJ2-5, with 9 bases aligning to TRBD1. The J segment lost 0 bases and the V segment lost 5 bases, leaving 7 bases of the junction unmatched. Germline V lookup: CDR1 MGHRA, CDR2 YSYEKL. The CDR3 totals 16 residues. The CDR3 loop reads CASSKQDRGYQETQYF. CDR3 in DNA: TGCGCCAGCAGCAAGCAGGACAGGGGCTACCAAGAGACCCAGTACTTC.

V gene TRBV7-9 combines with J gene TRBJ2-1, with D perhaps given as TRBD1 or TRBD2 (6 bases each). Looked up from germline, CDR1 is SEHNR and CDR2 is FQNEAQ (reference sequence). V was pared by 4 bases and J by 3 bases, with 13 bases between. The CDR3 spans 15 residues. The CDR3 protein is CASSSEGGDYNEQFF. Written as DNA, the CDR3 is TGTGCCAGCAGCTCCGAGGGGGGTGACTACAATGAGCAGTTCTTC.

This chain joins TRBV6-6 and TRBJ2-2, with 12 bases that match TRBD1. Trimming removed 8 bases from V and 8 bases from J; junction bases left unmatched: 12. This CDR3 spans 16 amino acids. Germline assignment: CDR1 MNHNY and CDR2 SVGAGI (reference sequence). The CDR3, as DNA: TGTGCCAGCCTGTACGGGACAGGGGGCGCCTTTGGGGAGCTGTTTTTT. This gives the protein CASLYGTGGAFGELFF.

The CDR3 DNA reads TGTGCCAGCAGCTTGAACAACTACGAGCAGTACTTC. Translation: CASSLNNYEQYF. The rearrangement joins TRBV5-4 to TRBJ2-7; no reliable D call. The CDR3 runs 12 residues. Looked up from germline, CDR1 is SGHNT and CDR2 is YYREEE (reference sequence). V lost 1 base and J 3 bases, leaving 5 bases between the germline ends.

This clone came up a few times. V usage is TRBV4-1 and J usage is TRBJ1-1; 9 bases map to TRBD1. This CDR3 is built from 15 residues. V was pared by 0 bases and J by 7 bases, with 6 bases of the junction left unmatched. The germline gives CDR1 MGHRA, CDR2 YSYEKL. CDR3 sequence (DNA): TGCGCCAGCAGCCAAGAATGGACAGGGGAGGTTGAAGCTTTCTTT. Protein product: CASSQEWTGEVEAFF.

The rearrangement links TRBV28 to TRBJ2-3; D remains unclear. With 4 bases removed from V and 2 bases from J, the gap between germline ends came to 4 bases. This CDR3 region has 12 residues. Looked up from germline, CDR1 is MDHEN and CDR2 is SYDVKM. The DNA of the CDR3 is TGTGCCAGCAGTTACGTCACAGATACGCAGTATTTT. Translation gives CASSYVTDTQYF.